Shown below are 27 T cell receptor beta chains from a single sample sequenced in a study of brain T cells in children with intractable seizures. Sequencing was performed with immunoSEQ multiplex PCR; in TCRdb, only in-frame clones are kept and a portion is missing. Altogether 340,000 or so clones are present, 93% being singletons, with the ten largest covering under 7%. Specified time point: blood from clinic visit 5 months post-surgery; TSC patient then seizure free. Sequences were derived from peripheral blood, sampled approximately 5 months after surgery. These receptors were obtained from a boy under three years old with tuberous sclerosis and intractable seizures.

The genes are TRBV24-1 and TRBJ2-7; D call uncertain. V was trimmed by 0 bases and J by 6 bases, leaving 2 bases between them. This CDR3 has 11 residues. Germline V gene lookup returns CDR1 KGHDR and CDR2 SFDVKD. CDR3: CATSDLSEQYF. CDR3 nucleotide sequence: TGTGCCACCAGTGATTTGTCCGAGCAGTACTTC.

Remarks on this clone: The identical CDR3 is also encoded by other nucleotide sequences in the sample. J is TRBJ2-5 and V is TRBV5-6; D tentatively reads TRBD1 or TRBD2 (6 bases each). V dropped 4 bases and J dropped 5 bases, with 12 bases sitting between them. Germline V gives CDR1 SGHDT, CDR2 YYEEEE. The CDR3 length is 13 residues. CDR3 residues: CASSPTGGETQYF. The CDR3 bases are TGTGCCAGCAGCCCGACAGGAGGGGAGACCCAGTACTTC.

This clone occurred once. The V and J genes are TRBV5-4 and TRBJ2-2; 11 positions agree with TRBD2. CDR1 and CDR2 (germline): SGHNT, YYREEE (reference sequence). This CDR3 has 18 residues. The J segment lost 6 bases and the V segment lost 0 bases, leaving 10 bases of the junction unmatched. CDR3: CASSLVLPGLAVAGELFF. CDR3 DNA: TGTGCCAGCAGCTTGGTCCTACCGGGACTAGCGGTGGCCGGGGAGCTGTTTTTT.

This clone was recorded only once. This chain links TRBV5-4 with TRBJ2-3; 7 bases map to TRBD1. The CDR3 extends over 13 amino acids. Germline CDR1 is SGHNT and CDR2 is YYREEE (reference sequence). V shed 9 bases and J 5 bases; nucleotides not matched to a gene: 9. CDR3 region: CATLRQGRDTQYF. The CDR3 coding sequence is TGTGCCACCCTACGACAGGGCAGAGATACGCAGTATTTT. The complete variable domain, with remaining parts taken from reference TRBV5-4 and TRBJ2-3, reads ETGVTQSPTHLIKTRGQQVTLRCSSQSGHNTVSWYQQALGQGPQFIFQYYREEENGRGNFPPRFSGLQFPNYSSELNVNALELDDSALYLCATLRQGRDTQYFGPGTRLTVL.

The V gene is TRBV5-6, the J gene TRBJ2-7; D tentatively reads TRBD1 or TRBD2 (5 bases each). CDR1 SGHDT and CDR2 YYEEEE come from the germline V gene. The CDR3 has 14 amino acids. The germline V and J ends were trimmed by 4 bases and 1 base, with 12 bases remaining between them. CDR3 residues: CASSRSGRSYEQYF. CDR3 bases: TGTGCCAGCAGCCGCTCGGGGCGGTCCTACGAGCAGTACTTC.

The CDR3 DNA reads as TGCACCAGCAGCCAAGCCCGAGGGCCCGGGACAGGGGGTGCATCTCCCTACGAGCAGTACTTC. Translated: CTSSQARGPGTGGASPYEQYF. V usage is TRBV1 and J usage is TRBJ2-7; the table's D call, TRBD1, was not checked against the DNA. TRBV1 is listed as a pseudogene. The CDR3 contains 21 residues.

This chain links TRBV30 with TRBJ1-2, with 7 nucleotides matching TRBD1. Per the germline V gene, CDR1 is GTSNPN and CDR2 is SVGIG (reference sequence). This CDR3 is built from 17 residues. V shed 1 base, J shed 8 bases, and the junction held 19 bases outside the gene matches. CDR3 DNA: TGTGCCTGGAGTGACCCGCGGCGGCGACAGGGCAAGAAGGGCTACACCTTC. Its translation is CAWSDPRRRQGKKGYTF.

The chain is built from TRBV30 and TRBJ2-3; 10 bases fit TRBD2. Trimming at V came to 2 bases and at J to 4 bases, leaving 12 bases not matched to a gene. Germline V gene sequence: CDR1 GTSNPN, CDR2 SVGIG (reference sequence). The CDR3 has 17 amino acids. Here the CDR3 reads CAWSSLAGGSPADTQYF. The CDR3 coding sequence is TGTGCCTGGAGTAGTTTAGCGGGAGGAAGTCCCGCAGATACGCAGTATTTT. The entire variable domain, with the rest obtained from reference TRBV30 and TRBJ2-3, is as follows: SQTIHQWPATLVQPVGSPLSLECTVEGTSNPNLYWYRQAAGRGLQLLFYSVGIGQISSEVPQNLSASRPQDRQFILSSKKLLLSDSGFYLCAWSSLAGGSPADTQYFGPGTRLTVL.

This clone was detected only once. The chain has TRBV15 and TRBJ2-7, with 13 bases aligning to TRBD2. Germline CDR1 is LNHNV and CDR2 is YYDKDF (reference sequence). The ends lost 3 bases at V and 4 bases at J; junction bases unmatched: 0. This CDR3 region has 14 residues. CDR3 loop: CATSRGLAGYEQYF. In nucleotides, the CDR3 is TGTGCCACCAGCAGGGGACTAGCGGGGTACGAGCAGTACTTC.

V and J are TRBV12-3 or TRBV12-4 and TRBJ2-7; TRBD1 or TRBD2 may be the D gene (6 bases each). The CDR3 spans 13 residues. V was clipped by 7 bases and J by 3 bases, with 13 bases between them. This CDR3 reads CASKWGAGYEQYF. The CDR3 region has the DNA TGTGCCAGCAAGTGGGGGGCGGGCTACGAGCAGTACTTC.

The genes are TRBV19 and TRBJ1-5; weak D call: TRBD1 (6 bases). Trimming left V 5 bases short and J 1 base short, with 12 bases between. The CDR3 has 15 amino acids. Germline lookup yields CDR1 LNHDA and CDR2 SQIVND (reference sequence). CDR3 DNA sequence: TGTGCCAGTAGTGACCGGGACAAGAGCAATCAGCCCCAGCATTTT. It is translated as CASSDRDKSNQPQHF.

The gene calls are TRBV30 and TRBJ2-7; 7 nucleotides match TRBD1. Trimming cost V 1 base and J 5 bases; bases outside gene matches: 5. CDR1 GTSNPN and CDR2 SVGIG come from the germline V gene (reference sequence). The CDR3 length is 13 residues. The CDR3 sequence is CAWSANRGHEQYF. The CDR3 bases are TGTGCCTGGAGTGCGAACAGGGGCCACGAGCAGTACTTC.

The gene calls are TRBV19 and TRBJ2-2; TRBD2 is a possible D gene (6 bases). From germline, CDR1 is LNHDA and CDR2 SQIVND (reference sequence). Trimming took off 1 base at V and 7 bases at J, with 16 bases between the two ends. The CDR3 has 16 residues. Here the CDR3 DNA reads TGTGCCAGTAGTATAGTCGGGGGAGGCTTTAGCGGGGAGCTGTTTTTT. Translated: CASSIVGGGFSGELFF. Filled out from reference TRBV19 and TRBJ2-2, the complete variable domain reads DGGITQSPKYLFRKEGQNVTLSCEQNLNHDAMYWYRQDPGQGLRLIYYSQIVNDFQKGDIAEGYSVSREKKESFPLTVTSAQKNPTAFYLCASSIVGGGFSGELFFGEGSRLTVL.

V and J are TRBV5-1 and TRBJ2-7, with 11 bases fitting TRBD2. After removal of 2 bases from V and 4 bases from J, the junction contained 5 bases not matched to a gene. This CDR3 has 15 residues. Germline lookup yields CDR1 SGHRS and CDR2 YFSETQ. The CDR3 DNA reads as TGCGCCAGCAGCTTACTAGCGGGGGCCTATTACGAGCAGTACTTC. Its protein is CASSLLAGAYYEQYF.

The chain couples TRBV4-1 to TRBJ1-1; TRBD1 is a possible D gene (5 bases). Germline CDR1 and CDR2: MGHRA and YSYEKL. This CDR3 comprises 15 residues. V lost 0 bases and J lost 10, with 18 bases in between. CDR3 coding DNA: TGCGCCAGCAGCCAAGATCCGGGCAGGGAGCGGGGAGCTTTCTTT. Protein sequence: CASSQDPGRERGAFF.

The rearrangement joins TRBV7-9 to TRBJ1-1; no reliable D call. This CDR3 spans 15 amino acids. V lost 5 bases and J lost 1, with 14 bases in between. Germline assignment: CDR1 SEHNR and CDR2 FQNEAQ (reference sequence). CDR3 sequence: CASSPLGSGNTEAFF. DNA for the CDR3: TGTGCCAGCAGCCCACTCGGGTCGGGGAACACTGAAGCTTTCTTT.

The gene calls are TRBV2 and TRBJ1-1; a possible D gene is TRBD1 (6 bases). The ends were cut back, 3 bases at V and 8 bases at J, with 10 bases in the middle. Looked up from germline, CDR1 is SNHLY and CDR2 is FYNNEI. The CDR3 is 12 residues long. CDR3 nucleotide sequence: TGTGCCAGCAGTGATATCGACAGGGAAGCTTTCTTT. It encodes CASSDIDREAFF.

This clone occurred once. The chain is built from TRBV6-5 and TRBJ2-1; D possibly uses TRBD1 or TRBD2 (6 bases each). The CDR3 is made up of 14 amino acids. In germline, CDR1 is MNHEY, CDR2 SVGAGI. V was trimmed by 2 bases and J by 2 bases, leaving 7 bases between them. The CDR3 is CASSYGGPYNEQFF. In DNA form, the CDR3 reads TGTGCCAGCAGTTACGGGGGGCCCTACAATGAGCAGTTCTTC.

V usage is TRBV20-1 and J usage is TRBJ1-1, with 7 nucleotides matching TRBD1. The CDR3 contains 10 residues. Per the germline V gene, CDR1 is DFQATT and CDR2 is SNEGSKA (reference sequence). With V trimmed by 6 bases and J by 10 bases, 5 bases remained unmatched. The CDR3 is CSAVDRAAFF. The DNA for the CDR3 is TGCAGTGCCGTAGACAGGGCAGCTTTCTTT.

The chain combines TRBV3-1 (or the pseudogene TRBV3-2) with TRBJ1-1; TRBD1 matches 8 bases. V shed 3 bases, J shed 4 bases, and the junction held 4 bases outside the gene matches. The CDR3 consists of 14 residues. The germline CDR1 and CDR2 sequences are LGHDT and YNNKEL (reference sequence). The chain's CDR3 is CASSQQGAGTEAFF. CDR3 nucleotide sequence: TGTGCCAGCAGCCAGCAGGGGGCCGGCACTGAAGCTTTCTTT.

The rearrangement uses TRBV29-1 and TRBJ1-1; D is perhaps TRBD1 (5 bases). Germline loops: CDR1 SQVTM, CDR2 ANQGSEA. V gave up 4 bases and J gave up 3 bases, with 6 bases separating them. The CDR3 contains 11 residues. The CDR3 protein is CSVARDTEAFF. DNA for the CDR3: TGCAGCGTTGCCAGGGACACTGAAGCTTTCTTT.

The genes are TRBV10-3 and TRBJ1-1, with D possibly TRBD1 on 6 matching bases. The ends were cut back, 2 bases at V and 3 bases at J, with 16 bases in the middle. The length of the CDR3 is 16 residues. Germline CDR1 and CDR2: ENHRY and SYGVKD. As DNA, the CDR3 is TGTGCCATCAGTGAGCCGCGGGTCGGGGGGCACACTGAAGCTTTCTTT. This sequence encodes CAISEPRVGGHTEAFF.

The chain links TRBV6-5 to TRBJ1-6; 10 bases match TRBD1. Germline V gives CDR1 MNHEY, CDR2 SVGAGI. The V gene end was trimmed by 0 bases and the J gene end by 4 bases; junction bases not matched to a gene: 0. This CDR3 contains 16 residues. The CDR3 here is CASSYSGQGYNSPLHF. The CDR3 nucleotides are TGTGCCAGCAGTTACTCGGGACAGGGGTATAATTCACCCCTCCACTTT.

The gene calls are TRBV7-6 and TRBJ1-5, with 9 bases identical to TRBD1. The V segment lost 5 bases and the J segment 6 bases; nucleotides outside the gene matches: 5. From germline, CDR1 is SGHVS and CDR2 FNYEAQ. The CDR3 contains 14 residues. This CDR3 reads CASSPGTGSQPQHF. For the CDR3, the DNA is TGTGCCAGCAGCCCTGGGACAGGGAGTCAGCCCCAGCATTTT.

CDR3 in DNA: TGTGCCAGCAGCCGAAACCTAGCGGGAGTATCCAATGAGCAGTTCTTC. This encodes CASSRNLAGVSNEQFF. The J gene is TRBJ2-1, the V gene TRBV5-4; 10 nucleotides agree with TRBD2. This CDR3 region has 16 residues. CDR1 and CDR2 (germline): SGHNT, YYREEE (reference sequence). Losses at the gene ends were 4 bases for V and 6 bases for J; bases not matched to a gene: 10.

This sequence joins TRBV19 and TRBJ2-5; D is undetermined. Trimming removed 1 base from V and 2 bases from J, with 11 bases in between. CDR3 length: 15 residues. Germline values: CDR1 LNHDA, CDR2 SQIVND (reference sequence). The CDR3, as DNA: TGTGCCAGTAGTATAGGAGGAACGGATCAAGAGACCCAGTACTTC. It encodes CASSIGGTDQETQYF.

The chain links TRBV5-8 to TRBJ1-5; D is ambiguous. The CDR3 sequence is 14 residues long. Germline V gene data show CDR1 as SGHTS and CDR2 as YDEGEE. The V gene lost 6 bases and the J gene lost 0 bases, with 10 bases spanning the gap. CDR3 sequence (DNA): TGTGCCAGCACCCCTCGGTATAGCAATCAGCCCCAGCATTTT. It translates to CASTPRYSNQPQHF.